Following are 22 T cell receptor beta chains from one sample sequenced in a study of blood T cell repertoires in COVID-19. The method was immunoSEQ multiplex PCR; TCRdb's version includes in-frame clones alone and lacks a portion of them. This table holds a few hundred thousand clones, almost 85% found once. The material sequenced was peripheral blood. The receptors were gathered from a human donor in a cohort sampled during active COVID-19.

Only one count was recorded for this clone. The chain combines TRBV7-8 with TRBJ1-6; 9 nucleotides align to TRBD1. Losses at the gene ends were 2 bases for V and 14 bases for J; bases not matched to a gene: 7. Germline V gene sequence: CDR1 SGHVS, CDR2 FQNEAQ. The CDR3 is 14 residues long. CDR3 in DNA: TGTGCCAGCAGCTTACGACAGGGGGAGTTAGCCCTCCACTTT. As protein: CASSLRQGELALHF.

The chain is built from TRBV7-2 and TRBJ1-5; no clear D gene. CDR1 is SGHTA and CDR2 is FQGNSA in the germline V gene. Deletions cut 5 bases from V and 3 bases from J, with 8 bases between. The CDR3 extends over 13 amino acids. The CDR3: CASSHTYNQPQHF. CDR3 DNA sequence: TGTGCCAGCAGCCATACCTACAATCAGCCCCAGCATTTT.

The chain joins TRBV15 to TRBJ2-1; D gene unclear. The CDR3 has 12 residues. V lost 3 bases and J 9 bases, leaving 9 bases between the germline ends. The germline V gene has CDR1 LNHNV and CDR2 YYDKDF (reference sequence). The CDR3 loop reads CATSSFFSEQFF. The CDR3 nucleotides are TGTGCCACCAGCAGCTTTTTTAGTGAGCAGTTCTTC.

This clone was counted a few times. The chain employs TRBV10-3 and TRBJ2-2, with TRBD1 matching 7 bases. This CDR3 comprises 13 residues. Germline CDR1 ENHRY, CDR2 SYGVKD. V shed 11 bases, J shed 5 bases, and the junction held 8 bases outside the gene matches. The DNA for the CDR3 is TGTGCCGTCCCGGACAGGAATACCGGGGAGCTGTTTTTT. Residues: CAVPDRNTGELFF.

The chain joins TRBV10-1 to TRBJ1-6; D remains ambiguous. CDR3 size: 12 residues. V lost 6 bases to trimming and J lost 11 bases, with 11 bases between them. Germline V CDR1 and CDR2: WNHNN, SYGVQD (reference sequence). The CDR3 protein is CASSTPGAPLHF. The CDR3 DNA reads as TGCGCCAGCAGCACCCCAGGCGCACCCCTCCACTTT.

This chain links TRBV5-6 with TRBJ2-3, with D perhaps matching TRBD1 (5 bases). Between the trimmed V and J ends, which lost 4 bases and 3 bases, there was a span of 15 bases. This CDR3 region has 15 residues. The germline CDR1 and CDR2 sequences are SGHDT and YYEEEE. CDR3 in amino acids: CASSIADRETDTQYF. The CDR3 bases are TGTGCCAGCAGCATAGCTGACAGAGAGACAGATACGCAGTATTTT.

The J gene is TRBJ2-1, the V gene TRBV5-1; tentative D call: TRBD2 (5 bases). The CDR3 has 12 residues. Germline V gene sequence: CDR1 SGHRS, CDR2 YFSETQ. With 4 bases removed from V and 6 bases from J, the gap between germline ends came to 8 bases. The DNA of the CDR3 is TGCGCCAGCAGCGGAGGAGTCAATGAGCAGTTCTTC. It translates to CASSGGVNEQFF.

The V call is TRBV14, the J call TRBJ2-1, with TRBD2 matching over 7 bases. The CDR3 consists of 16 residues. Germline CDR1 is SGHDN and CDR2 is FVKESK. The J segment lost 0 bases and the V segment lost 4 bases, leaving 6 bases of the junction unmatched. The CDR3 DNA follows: TGTGCCAGCAGCCCCCCGGGACTACGCTCCTACAATGAGCAGTTCTTC. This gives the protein CASSPPGLRSYNEQFF. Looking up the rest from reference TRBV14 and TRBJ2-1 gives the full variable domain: EAGVTQFPSHSVIEKGQTVTLRCDPISGHDNLYWYRRVMGKEIKFLLHFVKESKQDESGMPNNRFLAERTGGTYSTLKVQPAELEDSGVYFCASSPPGLRSYNEQFFGPGTRLTVL.

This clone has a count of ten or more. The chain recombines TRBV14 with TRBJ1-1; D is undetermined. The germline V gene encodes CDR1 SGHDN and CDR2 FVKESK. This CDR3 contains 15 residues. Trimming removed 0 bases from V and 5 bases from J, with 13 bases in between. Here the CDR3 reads CASSQDSGTRTEAFF. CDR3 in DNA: TGTGCCAGCAGCCAAGACTCAGGTACGAGAACTGAAGCTTTCTTT.

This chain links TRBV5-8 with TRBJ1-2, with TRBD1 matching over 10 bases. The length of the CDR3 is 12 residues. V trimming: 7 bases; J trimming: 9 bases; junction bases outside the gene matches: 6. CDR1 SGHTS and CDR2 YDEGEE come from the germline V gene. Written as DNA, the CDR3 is TGTGCCAGCCCGGGACAGGGGTTTCGCTACACCTTC. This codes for CASPGQGFRYTF. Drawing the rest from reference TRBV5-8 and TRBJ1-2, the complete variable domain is EAGVTQSPTHLIKTRGQQATLRCSPISGHTSVYWYQQALGLGLQFLLWYDEGEERNRGNFPPRFSGRQFPNYSSELNVNALELEDSALYLCASPGQGFRYTFGSGTRLTVV.

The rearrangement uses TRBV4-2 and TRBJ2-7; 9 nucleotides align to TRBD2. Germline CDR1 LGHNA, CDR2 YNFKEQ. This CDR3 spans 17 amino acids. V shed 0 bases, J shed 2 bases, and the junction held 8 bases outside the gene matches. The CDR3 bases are TGTGCCAGCAGCCAAGAGGTGGTCCGCGGGGGGGCCTACGAGCAGTACTTC. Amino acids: CASSQEVVRGGAYEQYF.

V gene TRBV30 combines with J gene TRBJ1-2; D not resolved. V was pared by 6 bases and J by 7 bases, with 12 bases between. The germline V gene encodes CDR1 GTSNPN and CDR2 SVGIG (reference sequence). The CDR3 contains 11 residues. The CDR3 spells CACLLGGGYTF. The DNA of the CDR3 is TGTGCCTGCCTCCTGGGAGGTGGCTACACCTTC.

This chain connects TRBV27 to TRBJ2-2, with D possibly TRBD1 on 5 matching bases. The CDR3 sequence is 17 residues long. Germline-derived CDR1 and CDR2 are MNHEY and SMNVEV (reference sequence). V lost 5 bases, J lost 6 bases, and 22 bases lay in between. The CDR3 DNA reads TGTGCCAGCAGTGCCTCTCGCCTCGACAGTTTTGCCGGGGAGCTGTTTTTT. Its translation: CASSASRLDSFAGELFF.

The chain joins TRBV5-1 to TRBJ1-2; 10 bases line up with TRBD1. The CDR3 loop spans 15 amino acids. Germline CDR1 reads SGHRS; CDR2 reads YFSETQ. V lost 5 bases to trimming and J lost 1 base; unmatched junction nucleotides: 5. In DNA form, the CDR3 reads TGCGCCAGCAGTTCGGACAGGGGGATTAACTATGGCTACACCTTC. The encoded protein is CASSSDRGINYGYTF.

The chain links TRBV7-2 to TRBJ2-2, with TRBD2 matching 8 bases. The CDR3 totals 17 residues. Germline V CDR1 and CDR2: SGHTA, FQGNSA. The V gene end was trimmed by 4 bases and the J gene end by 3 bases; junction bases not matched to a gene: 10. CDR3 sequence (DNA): TGTGCCAGCAGCTGGAGAGGGCGGGGGGCCGACACCGGGGAGCTGTTTTTT. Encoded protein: CASSWRGRGADTGELFF.

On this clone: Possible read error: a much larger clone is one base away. The CDR3 sequence: CASSPGTYEQYF. CDR3 coding DNA: TGTGCCAGCAGCCCCGGGACATACGAGCAGTACTTC. The chain recombines TRBV5-6 with TRBJ2-7; D possibly corresponds to TRBD1 (6 bases). This CDR3 comprises 12 residues. CDR1 and CDR2 from the germline V gene are SGHDT and YYEEEE. V was clipped by 4 bases and J by 4 bases, with 9 bases between them.

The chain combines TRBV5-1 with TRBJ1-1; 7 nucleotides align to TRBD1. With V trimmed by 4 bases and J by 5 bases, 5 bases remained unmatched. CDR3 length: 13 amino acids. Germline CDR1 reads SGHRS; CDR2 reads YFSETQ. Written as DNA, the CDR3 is TGCGCCAGCAGCCCGGGACAGAGAACTGAAGCTTTCTTT. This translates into CASSPGQRTEAFF.

Here the CDR3 DNA reads TGCGCCAGCAGCTTGGTGGCGGGGAGAGCCAAAAACATTCAGTACTTC. Translating it yields CASSLVAGRAKNIQYF. This chain uses TRBV5-1 with TRBJ2-4; D is perhaps TRBD2 (6 bases). This CDR3 is built from 16 residues. Trimming removed 0 bases at V and 0 bases at J, with 10 bases between. Germline values: CDR1 SGHRS, CDR2 YFSETQ.

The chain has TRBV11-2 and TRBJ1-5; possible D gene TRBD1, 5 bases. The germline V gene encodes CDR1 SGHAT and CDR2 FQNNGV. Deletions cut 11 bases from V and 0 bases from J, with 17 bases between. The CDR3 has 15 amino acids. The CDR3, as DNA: TGTGCCCCCGGGGGAAGACAGAATAGCAATCAGCCCCAGCATTTT. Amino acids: CAPGGRQNSNQPQHF.

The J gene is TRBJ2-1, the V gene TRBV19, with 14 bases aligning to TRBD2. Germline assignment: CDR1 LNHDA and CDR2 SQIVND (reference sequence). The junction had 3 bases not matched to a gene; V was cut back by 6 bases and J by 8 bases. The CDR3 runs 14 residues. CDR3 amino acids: CASSGLAGGHEQFF. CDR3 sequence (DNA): TGTGCCAGTAGCGGACTAGCGGGGGGCCATGAGCAGTTCTTC.

The DNA for the CDR3 is TGTGCCAGCAGCTCGCGGACAGGGGGAAGCACAGATACGCAGTATTTT. Residues: CASSSRTGGSTDTQYF. This chain connects TRBV7-3 to TRBJ2-3; 10 nucleotides line up with TRBD1. Losses at the gene ends were 4 bases for V and 0 bases for J; bases not matched to a gene: 4. Germline CDR1 and CDR2: SGHTA and FQGTGA. The CDR3 is 16 amino acids.

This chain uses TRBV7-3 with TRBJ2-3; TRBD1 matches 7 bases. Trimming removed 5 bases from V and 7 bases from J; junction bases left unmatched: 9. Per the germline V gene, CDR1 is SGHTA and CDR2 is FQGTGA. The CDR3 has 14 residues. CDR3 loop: CASSRREQGYTQYF. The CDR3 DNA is TGTGCCAGCAGCCGGAGAGAACAGGGGTATACGCAGTATTTT. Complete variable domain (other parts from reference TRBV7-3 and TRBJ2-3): GAGVSQTPSNKVTEKGKYVELRCDPISGHTALYWYRQSLGQGPEFLIYFQGTGAADDSGLPNDRFFAVRPEGSVSTLKIQRTERGDSAVYLCASSRREQGYTQYFGPGTRLTVL.